Listed below are T cell receptor beta chains from one sample, sequenced in a study of T-cell reconstitution after alpha-beta-depleted transplantation in children. TCRdb reprocessed the PCR reads via MiXCR and lists one record per CDR3 protein. The sample includes 330,000 or so distinct CDR3 sequences, roughly a tenth seen only once; the top ten take 7% to 9.5%. The starting material was PBMCs, obtained before TCRalphabeta/CD19-depleted stem cell transplant. Source of these receptors: a boy under two years old with acute myeloid leukemia, due to receive a stem cell transplant. The CDR3 runs from the conserved cysteine through the conserved F or W. The D gene is left open where the match is weak. Part of the rows lack a size; the others show once, few, many or a class for expanded clones.

V gene	D gene	J gene	CDR3 length	clone size	CDR3 protein	CDR3 DNA
TRBV28	.	TRBJ2-1	12	many	CASSLRGFRTFF	TGTGCCAGCAGCCTGAGGGGGTTTAGGACGTTCTTC
TRBV28	.	TRBJ2-5	17	many	CASSLLGAGRFQETQYF	TGTGCCAGCAGTTTACTCGGGGCAGGCCGTTTCCAAGAGACCCAGTACTTC
TRBV27	.	TRBJ2-1	16	many	CASSSLSEGLRDEQFF	TGTGCCAGCAGTTCGCTATCGGAGGGTCTCCGCGATGAGCAGTTCTTC
TRBV4-3	.	TRBJ2-3	13	.	CASSQDAQDTQYF	TGCGCCAGCAGCCAAGATGCCCAAGATACGCAGTATTTT
TRBV28	.	TRBJ2-1	16	many	CASQDRRVVEYNEQFF	TGTGCCAGCCAGGATAGGAGAGTGGTAGAGTACAATGAGCAGTTCTTC
TRBV15	.	TRBJ2-3	12	many	CATSRVTDTQYF	TGTGCCACCAGCAGAGTTACAGATACGCAGTATTTT
TRBV5-1	TRBD2	TRBJ2-1	16	.	CASSLGRGGPYNEQFF	TGCGCCAGCAGCTTGGGTCGGGGGGGGCCCTACAATGAGCAGTTCTTC
TRBV7-9	.	TRBJ2-7	15	.	CASSLVQVHSYEQYF	TGTGCCAGCAGCTTAGTACAAGTACACTCCTACGAGCAGTACTTC
TRBV5-1	.	TRBJ2-6	14	many	CASSLSTGANVLTF	TGCGCCAGCAGCTTATCGACTGGGGCCAACGTCCTGACTTTC
TRBV6-4	.	TRBJ2-3	13	.	CASSDTFADTQYF	TGTGCCAGCAGTGACACCTTCGCTGATACGCAGTATTTT
TRBV19	.	TRBJ2-3	14	.	CASSVADSTDTQYF	TGTGCCAGTAGTGTAGCGGATAGCACAGATACGCAGTATTTT
TRBV30	TRBD1	TRBJ1-1	13	.	CAGRGQGYTEAFF	TGTGCCGGGCGGGGACAGGGGTACACTGAAGCTTTCTTT
TRBV6-1	.	TRBJ2-1	16	many	CASSRGTVATYNEQFF	TGTGCCAGCAGTCGTGGGACGGTCGCCACCTACAATGAGCAGTTCTTC
TRBV11-2	.	TRBJ2-1	14	many	CASSLVGSGTEQFF	TGTGCCAGCAGCTTAGTTGGGTCTGGGACTGAGCAGTTCTTC
TRBV7-3	.	TRBJ2-1	14	few	CASSSVLVYNEQFF	TGTGCCAGCAGCTCGGTACTCGTCTACAATGAGCAGTTCTTC
TRBV19	TRBD2	TRBJ2-5	17	few	CASSTGLAGRYQETQYF	TGTGCCAGTAGTACCGGACTAGCGGGACGGTACCAAGAGACCCAGTACTTC
TRBV28	.	TRBJ2-7	14	.	CASSLRVPFYEQYF	TGTGCCAGCAGTTTACGAGTCCCCTTCTACGAGCAGTACTTC
TRBV5-5	TRBD2	TRBJ2-2	16	many	CASSFGGRAGTGELFF	TGTGCCAGCAGCTTTGGTGGGAGGGCCGGGACCGGGGAGCTGTTTTTT
TRBV5-6	.	TRBJ2-5	13	few	CASSLGDGGTQYF	TGTGCCAGCAGCTTGGGAGACGGGGGGACCCAGTACTTC
TRBV7-9	.	TRBJ2-4	15	many	CASSLSPASGNIQYF	TGTGCCAGCAGCTTATCCCCGGCCTCGGGAAACATTCAGTACTTC
TRBV12-3/TRBV12-4	TRBD1	TRBJ1-1	14	few	CASSLATGASEAFF	TGTGCCAGCAGTTTAGCTACAGGGGCATCTGAAGCTTTCTTT
TRBV12-3/TRBV12-4	.	TRBJ2-1	14	many	CASSLRDRYNEQFF	TGTGCCAGCAGTTTGAGGGACCGTTACAATGAGCAGTTCTTC
TRBV28	TRBD1	TRBJ1-4	14	many	CASSLYRGREKLFF	TGTGCCAGCAGTTTATACAGGGGGCGAGAAAAACTGTTTTTT
TRBV27	.	TRBJ2-3	17	many	CAATPPPPRGSTDTQYF	TGTGCAGCTACTCCTCCGCCTCCTAGGGGGTCCACAGATACGCAGTATTTT
TRBV12-2	.	TRBJ2-1	15	.	CASRPPSGAYNEQFF	TGTGCAAGTCGCCCCCCTAGCGGAGCTTACAATGAGCAGTTCTTC
TRBV3-1	TRBD2	TRBJ2-5	11	many	CASSFRGGQYF	TGTGCCAGCAGCTTCCGGGGGGGGCAGTACTTC
TRBV5-4	TRBD2	TRBJ2-7	13	many	CASSRERGMEQYF	TGTGCCAGCAGTCGGGAGCGGGGGATGGAGCAGTACTTC
TRBV13	.	TRBJ2-3	14	many	CASSFPTGTDTQYF	TGTGCCAGCAGCTTCCCGACAGGCACAGATACGCAGTATTTT
TRBV12-3/TRBV12-4	TRBD1	TRBJ1-6	15	many	CASSGTGGAGSPLHF	TGTGCCAGCAGTGGGACAGGGGGCGCCGGATCACCCCTCCACTTT
TRBV28	.	TRBJ2-1	16	few	CASRIPGPQNYNEQFF	TGTGCCAGCAGAATCCCGGGACCCCAAAACTACAATGAGCAGTTCTTC
TRBV28	TRBD1	TRBJ2-7	15	many	CASTTGWQGAYEQYF	TGTGCCAGCACGACCGGGTGGCAGGGGGCCTACGAGCAGTACTTC
TRBV12-3/TRBV12-4	.	TRBJ2-4	17	many	CASSAPGTVLAKNIQYF	TGTGCCAGCAGTGCTCCCGGGACGGTGTTAGCCAAAAACATTCAGTACTTC
TRBV3-1	.	TRBJ2-6	18	many	CASSQAGQSRSGANVLTF	TGTGCCAGCAGCCAAGCCGGACAGTCCCGCTCTGGGGCCAACGTCCTGACTTTC